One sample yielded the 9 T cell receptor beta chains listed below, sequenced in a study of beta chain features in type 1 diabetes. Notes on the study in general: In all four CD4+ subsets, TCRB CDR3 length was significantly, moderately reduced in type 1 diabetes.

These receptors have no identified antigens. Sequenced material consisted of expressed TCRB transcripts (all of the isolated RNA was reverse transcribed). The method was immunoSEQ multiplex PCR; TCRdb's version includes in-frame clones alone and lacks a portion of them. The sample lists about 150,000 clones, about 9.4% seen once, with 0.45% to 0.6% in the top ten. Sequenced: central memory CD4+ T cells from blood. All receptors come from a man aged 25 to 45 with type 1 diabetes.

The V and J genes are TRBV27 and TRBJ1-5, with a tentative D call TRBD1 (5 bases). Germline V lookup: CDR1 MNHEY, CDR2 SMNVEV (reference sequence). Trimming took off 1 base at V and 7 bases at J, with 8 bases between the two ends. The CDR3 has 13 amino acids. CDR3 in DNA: TGTGCCAGCAGTTTATGGGGGGACCAGCCCCAGCATTTT. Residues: CASSLWGDQPQHF.

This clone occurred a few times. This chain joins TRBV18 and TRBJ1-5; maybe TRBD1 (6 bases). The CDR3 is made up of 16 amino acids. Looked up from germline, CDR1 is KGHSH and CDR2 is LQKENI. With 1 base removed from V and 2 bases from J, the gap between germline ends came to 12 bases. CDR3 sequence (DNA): TGTGCCAGCTCACCACGGGGGGGGCTTGGCAATCAGCCCCAGCATTTT. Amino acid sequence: CASSPRGGLGNQPQHF.

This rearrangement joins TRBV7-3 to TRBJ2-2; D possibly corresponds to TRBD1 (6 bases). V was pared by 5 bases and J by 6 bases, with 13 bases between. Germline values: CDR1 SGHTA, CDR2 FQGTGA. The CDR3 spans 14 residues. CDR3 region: CASSAPGEPGELFF. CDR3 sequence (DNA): TGTGCCAGCAGCGCGCCAGGGGAGCCCGGGGAGCTGTTTTTT.

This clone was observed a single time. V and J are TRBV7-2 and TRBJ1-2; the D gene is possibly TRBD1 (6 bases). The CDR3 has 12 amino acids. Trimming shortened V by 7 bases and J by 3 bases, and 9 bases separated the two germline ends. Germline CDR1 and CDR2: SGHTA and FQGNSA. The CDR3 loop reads CASTPGDYGYTF. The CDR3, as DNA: TGTGCCAGCACTCCAGGGGACTATGGCTACACCTTC.

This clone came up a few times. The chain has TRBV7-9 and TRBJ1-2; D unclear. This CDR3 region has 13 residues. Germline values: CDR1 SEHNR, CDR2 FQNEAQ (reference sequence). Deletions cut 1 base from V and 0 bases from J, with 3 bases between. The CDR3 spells CASSLGANYGYTF. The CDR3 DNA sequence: TGTGCCAGCAGCTTAGGAGCTAACTATGGCTACACCTTC. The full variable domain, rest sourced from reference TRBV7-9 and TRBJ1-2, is DTGVSQNPRHKITKRGQNVTFRCDPISEHNRLYWYRQTLGQGPEFLTYFQNEAQLEKSRLLSDRFSAERPKGSFSTLEIQRTEQGDSAMYLCASSLGANYGYTFGSGTRLTVV.

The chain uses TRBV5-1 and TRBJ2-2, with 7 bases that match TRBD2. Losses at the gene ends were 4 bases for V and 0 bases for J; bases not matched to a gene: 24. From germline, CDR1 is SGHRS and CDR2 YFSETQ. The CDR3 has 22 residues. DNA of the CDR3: TGCGCCAGCAGCACCCCGACGACCAGCGGGGCAGAAATACCAGCGAACACCGGGGAGCTGTTTTTT. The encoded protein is CASSTPTTSGAEIPANTGELFF.

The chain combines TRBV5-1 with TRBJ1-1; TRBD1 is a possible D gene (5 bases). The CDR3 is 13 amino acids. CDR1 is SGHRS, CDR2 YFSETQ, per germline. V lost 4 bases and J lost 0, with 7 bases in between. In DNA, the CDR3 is TGCGCCAGCAGCGAAGGGGTGAACACTGAAGCTTTCTTT. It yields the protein CASSEGVNTEAFF.

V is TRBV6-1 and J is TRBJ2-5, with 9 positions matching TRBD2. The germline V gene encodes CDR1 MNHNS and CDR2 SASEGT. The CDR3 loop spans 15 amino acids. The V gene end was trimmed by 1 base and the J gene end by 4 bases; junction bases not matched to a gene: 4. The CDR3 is CASSEVGGRVETQYF. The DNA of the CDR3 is TGTGCCAGCAGTGAAGTGGGCGGGAGGGTAGAGACCCAGTACTTC.

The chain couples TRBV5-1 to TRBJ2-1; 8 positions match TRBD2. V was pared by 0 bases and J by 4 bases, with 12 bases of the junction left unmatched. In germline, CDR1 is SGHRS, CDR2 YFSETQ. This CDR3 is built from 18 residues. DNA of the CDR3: TGCGCCAGCAGCTTGGCCCGTGCGGGAGGCTCTGATTACAATGAGCAGTTCTTC. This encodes CASSLARAGGSDYNEQFF.